This T cell receptor beta chain derives from a study of vaccination effects on CD4 cells after COVID-19. Viral peptide pool expansion of antigen-specific CD4+ T cells preceded sequencing in the ViraFEST assay. Following 10 days of culture, CD4+ T cells were isolated. In the vaccine recipients, nucleocapsid antibodies were negative and there was no prior SARS-CoV-2 infection. Study results and caveats: Healthy vaccinees' vaccine-induced clones included only 1 of 255 that recognized common cold coronaviruses.

This clone was picked up a small number of times. Antigen unknown. The CDR3 runs to 13 residues. The V end was cut by 0 bases, the J end by 2 bases, with 5 bases between. Germline-derived CDR1 and CDR2 are SGHNT and YYREEE (reference sequence). Sequencing used immunoSEQ multiplex PCR; TCRdb keeps in-frame clones, though not all of them. The data contain roughly 63,000 clones, approximately 75% of them singletons. The sequence derives from a human donor who received a COVID-19 vaccine. The sample in question was CD4+ T cells from PBMCs cultured with HCoV-OC43 spike peptides, obtained before COVID-19 vaccination. Subset specified: HCoV-OC43 spike overlapping peptide pool stimulation. The chain recombines TRBV5-4 with TRBJ1-2; D gene unclear. The CDR3 reads CASSLEQNYGYTF. For the CDR3, the DNA is TGTGCCAGCAGCTTGGAACAGAACTATGGCTACACCTTC.